This is a list of T cell receptor beta chains from one sample in a study of blood T cell repertoires in COVID-19. Using immunoSEQ multiplex PCR, the repertoire was profiled, and TCRdb retains in-frame clones only, with some absent. The sample has about 310,000 clones; around 87% are singletons. Sequenced input: peripheral blood. These receptors originate from a man aged 50-59 years with active or convalescent COVID-19. CDR3s include the opening cysteine and the closing phenylalanine or tryptophan. A D gene is named only where the DNA matches it firmly. Clone sizes are given selectively: once, few, many, or a class where the clone is expanded.

TRBV7-6,.,TRBJ2-3,TRBD2,CASSSLPGRASTDTQYF,TGTGCCAGCAGCTCCTTGCCAGGGAGGGCTAGCACAGATACGCAGTATTTT
TRBV5-1,few,TRBJ1-1,.,CASSRRDGLDTEAFF,TGCGCCAGCAGCCGGAGGGACGGTCTTGACACTGAAGCTTTCTTT
TRBV5-1,.,TRBJ1-2,TRBD1,CASSFLGGRGDYGYTF,TGCGCCAGCAGCTTCCTTGGTGGCAGGGGGGACTATGGCTACACCTTC
TRBV4-1,.,TRBJ1-2,.,CASSQDGSGEIGYTF,TGCGCCAGCAGCCAAGATGGAAGCGGGGAAATTGGCTACACCTTC
TRBV6-1,few,TRBJ1-5,TRBD1,CASSEAPDRAKHF,TGTGCCAGCAGTGAAGCCCCGGACAGGGCTAAACATTTT
TRBV27,.,TRBJ1-2,.,CASSSRRDGVYGYTF,TGTGCCAGCTCCTCACGGCGGGATGGGGTGTATGGCTACACCTTC
TRBV30,.,TRBJ2-4,.,CAWSLAIAKNIQYF,TGTGCCTGGAGTTTGGCCATAGCCAAAAACATTCAGTACTTC
TRBV5-4,.,TRBJ2-1,.,CASSLWSSSPEQFF,TGTGCCAGCAGCTTGTGGTCCAGTTCTCCGGAGCAGTTCTTC
TRBV18,.,TRBJ2-1,TRBD1,CASSPRGIGQGDNEQFF,TGTGCCAGCTCACCACGTGGAATCGGACAGGGAGACAATGAGCAGTTCTTC
TRBV6-5,.,TRBJ1-6,.,CASSYSTGSNSPLHF,TGTGCCAGCAGTTACTCGACGGGTAGTAATTCACCCCTCCACTTT
TRBV5-1,.,TRBJ2-5,.,CASSLALQGGETQYF,TGCGCCAGCAGCTTGGCCTTGCAGGGTGGGGAGACCCAGTACTTC
TRBV30,once,TRBJ1-5,.,CAWSVRGRGNQPQHF,TGTGCCTGGAGTGTAAGGGGCAGGGGCAATCAGCCCCAGCATTTT
TRBV5-4,many,TRBJ2-1,TRBD2,CASSLWGGGATSYNEQFF,TGTGCCAGCAGCTTGTGGGGCGGGGGGGCCACTTCCTACAATGAGCAGTTCTTC
TRBV27,.,TRBJ2-2,TRBD1,CASSLGTGFEIGELFF,TGTGCCAGCAGTTTAGGGACAGGGTTTGAAATCGGGGAGCTGTTTTTT
TRBV6-5,once,TRBJ1-1,TRBD1,CASSFWTGEGTEAFF,TGTGCCAGCAGTTTTTGGACAGGGGAAGGCACTGAAGCTTTCTTT
TRBV5-1,.,TRBJ2-1,.,CASRRQAGDVEQFF,TGCGCCAGCCGAAGGCAAGCGGGCGATGTTGAGCAGTTCTTC
TRBV28,.,TRBJ2-1,.,CASSSIGQGRDEQFF,TGTGCCAGCAGCTCTATAGGTCAGGGTAGGGATGAGCAGTTCTTC
TRBV9,once,TRBJ2-5,.,CASSVPGQQETQYF,TGTGCCAGCAGCGTCCCAGGACAGCAAGAGACCCAGTACTTC
TRBV27,once,TRBJ2-3,.,CASSFTLGTARDTQYF,TGTGCCAGCAGTTTCACTCTAGGGACTGCGAGAGATACGCAGTATTTT
TRBV4-2,.,TRBJ2-3,.,CASSQVGTRGGDTQYF,TGTGCCAGCAGCCAAGTGGGTACTAGGGGGGGGGATACGCAGTATTTT
TRBV4-2,.,TRBJ2-3,TRBD2,CASSQSTVGGGGTDTQYF,TGTGCCAGCAGCCAATCTACGGTTGGGGGAGGGGGCACAGATACGCAGTATTTT
TRBV2,.,TRBJ2-1,TRBD1,CASKAPGQSYNEQFF,TGTGCCAGCAAAGCTCCGGGACAGTCCTACAATGAGCAGTTCTTC
TRBV7-2,.,TRBJ2-1,TRBD2,CASSLPGLAGEVF,TGTGCCAGCAGCCTGCCGGGACTAGCGGGAGAGGTCTTC
TRBV19,.,TRBJ1-1,.,CASSPRTAENTEAFF,TGTGCCAGTAGTCCAAGGACAGCCGAGAACACTGAAGCTTTCTTT
TRBV5-1,.,TRBJ2-1,TRBD2,CASSLGTSGSGGEQFF,TGCGCCAGCAGCTTGGGGACTAGCGGGAGTGGGGGTGAGCAGTTCTTC
TRBV20-1,.,TRBJ1-2,.,CSARDYNRERYGYTF,TGCAGTGCTCGTGATTATAACAGGGAGAGATATGGCTACACCTTC
TRBV9,.,TRBJ2-5,TRBD2,CASSVATSGGEETQYF,TGTGCCAGCAGCGTAGCGACTAGCGGGGGGGAAGAGACCCAGTACTTC
TRBV30,.,TRBJ1-1,.,CAWSSTGPMNTEAFF,TGTGCCTGGAGTTCGACAGGCCCTATGAACACTGAAGCTTTCTTT
TRBV7-3,.,TRBJ1-6,TRBD1,CASSLTGQGTSPLHF,TGTGCCAGCAGCTTAACGGGACAGGGAACTTCACCCCTCCACTTT
TRBV6-5,.,TRBJ1-1,.,CASSYVKGETEAFF,TGTGCCAGCAGTTACGTGAAGGGAGAAACTGAAGCTTTCTTT
TRBV30,.,TRBJ1-3,.,CAWSVNSGNTIYF,TGTGCCTGGAGTGTAAACAGTGGAAACACCATATATTTT
TRBV10-3,.,TRBJ2-1,TRBD2,CAISEGRTSGNNEQFF,TGTGCCATCAGTGAGGGACGGACTAGCGGGAACAATGAGCAGTTCTTC
TRBV9,.,TRBJ2-1,.,CARSAPRSALFF,TGTGCCCGCAGCGCCCCTAGAAGCGCCTTGTTCTTC
TRBV6-2/TRBV6-3,once,TRBJ2-7,TRBD2,CASSYSRGGPYEQYF,TGTGCCAGCAGTTACTCACGGGGGGGGCCCTACGAGCAGTACTTC
TRBV3-1/TRBV3-2,.,TRBJ2-3,.,CASSPKYGTLTDTQYF,TGTGCCAGCAGCCCAAAGTACGGGACTTTGACAGATACGCAGTATTTT
TRBV28,.,TRBJ1-1,.,CASSLGGSDTEAFF,TGTGCCAGCAGTTTGGGGGGATCGGACACTGAAGCTTTCTTT
TRBV11-2,.,TRBJ2-7,.,CASSLDRGANSNEQYF,TGTGCCAGCAGCTTAGATCGGGGAGCGAATTCCAACGAGCAGTACTTC
TRBV3-1/TRBV3-2,.,TRBJ1-4,.,CASSQGGVGLFF,TGTGCCAGCAGCCAAGGGGGCGTAGGGCTGTTTTTT
TRBV2,.,TRBJ2-3,TRBD2,CASSEGLAVTDTQYF,TGTGCCAGCAGTGAAGGACTAGCGGTCACAGATACGCAGTATTTT
TRBV7-8,few,TRBJ2-7,.,CASRRSASYEQYF,TGTGCCAGCAGGAGGAGCGCCTCCTACGAGCAGTACTTC
TRBV9,.,TRBJ1-4,.,CASSVEGRNEKLFF,TGTGCCAGCAGCGTAGAGGGGAGGAATGAAAAACTGTTTTTT
TRBV5-6,.,TRBJ2-1,TRBD2,CASRSEGREAYNEQFF,TGTGCCAGCAGGTCCGAGGGGCGGGAGGCCTACAATGAGCAGTTCTTC
TRBV2,.,TRBJ1-1,TRBD1,CASSARQGNTEAFF,TGTGCCAGCAGCGCCCGACAGGGGAACACTGAAGCTTTCTTT
TRBV6-6,.,TRBJ2-5,.,CASSLALETQYF,TGTGCCAGCAGCCTAGCCCTGGAGACCCAGTACTTC
TRBV29-1,.,TRBJ1-1,.,CSVAGDRNTEAFF,TGCAGCGTTGCAGGGGACCGGAACACTGAAGCTTTCTTT